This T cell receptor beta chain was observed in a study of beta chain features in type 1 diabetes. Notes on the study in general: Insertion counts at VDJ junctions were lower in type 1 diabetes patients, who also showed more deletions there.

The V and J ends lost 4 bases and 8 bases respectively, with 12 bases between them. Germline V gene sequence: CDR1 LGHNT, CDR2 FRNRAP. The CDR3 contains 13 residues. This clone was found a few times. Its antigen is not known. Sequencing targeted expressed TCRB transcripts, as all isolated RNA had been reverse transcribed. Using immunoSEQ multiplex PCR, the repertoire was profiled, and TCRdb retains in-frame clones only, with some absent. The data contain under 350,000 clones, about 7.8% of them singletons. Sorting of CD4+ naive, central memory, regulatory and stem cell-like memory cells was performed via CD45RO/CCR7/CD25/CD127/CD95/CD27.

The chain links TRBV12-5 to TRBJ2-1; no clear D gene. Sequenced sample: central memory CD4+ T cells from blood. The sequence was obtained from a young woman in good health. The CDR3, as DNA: TGTGCTAGTGGTTCATTAGGTGGCGATGAGCAGTTCTTC. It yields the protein CASGSLGGDEQFF.